Following are 2 T cell receptor beta chains from one sample sequenced in a study of regulatory T cells in long-lasting Graves disease (dated by TCRdb to the early 2020s). The time point label, read with the paper, signifies: newly diagnosed GD, antithyroid drugs for less than 3 months. For both TCR sequencing and RNA sequencing, RNA was extracted from PBMCs in TRIzol. Library construction relied on multiplex PCR. The reads were generated on an Illumina HiSeq 4000. iRepertoire HTBI primers and Arm-PCR amplification of CDR3 regions were used to construct TCR beta libraries. The public sequencing data were trimmed at Q25 with fastp and processed into clonotypes with MiXCR by TCRdb, which kept only in-frame beta chains. Here each entry gathers all rows of one CDR3 protein and keeps the most common genes and DNA. This sample is represented by approximately 300,000 distinct CDR3 sequences; 15% to 20% of them were singletons. Around 37% of the sample is in the top ten clones.

The specimen comprised peripheral blood mononuclear cells (PBMCs), sampled at new diagnosis, from a patient treated with antithyroid drugs. The receptors stem from a female donor with Graves disease.

This clonotype was seen many times. This rearrangement joins TRBV13 to TRBJ2-5; TRBD2 aligns across 14 bases. V dropped 4 bases and J dropped 6; count of bases not matched to a gene: 13. Germline CDR1 reads PRHDT; CDR2 reads FYEKMQ (reference sequence). The CDR3 covers 18 residues. CDR3 DNA: TGTGCCAGCAGCTGGACTAGTTCCGGGACTAGCGGGAGAAAGACCCAGTACTTC. It yields the protein CASSWTSSGTSGRKTQYF. Full variable domain (remainder filled in from reference TRBV13 and TRBJ2-5): AAGVIQSPRHLIKEKRETATLKCYPIPRHDTVYWYQQGPGQDPQFLISFYEKMQSDKGSIPDRFSAQQFSDYHSELNMSSLELGDSALYFCASSWTSSGTSGRKTQYFGPGTRLLVL.

This clonotype was seen only a few times. This rearrangement joins TRBV20-1 to TRBJ2-1; no definite D call. CDR1 is DFQATT and CDR2 is SNEGSKA in the germline V gene (reference sequence). Trimming left V 6 bases short and J 8 bases short, with 14 bases between. There are 12 residues in the CDR3. CDR3 in amino acids: CSAPGYRDEQFF. The CDR3 nucleotides are TGCAGTGCCCCCGGATATAGGGATGAGCAGTTCTTC.